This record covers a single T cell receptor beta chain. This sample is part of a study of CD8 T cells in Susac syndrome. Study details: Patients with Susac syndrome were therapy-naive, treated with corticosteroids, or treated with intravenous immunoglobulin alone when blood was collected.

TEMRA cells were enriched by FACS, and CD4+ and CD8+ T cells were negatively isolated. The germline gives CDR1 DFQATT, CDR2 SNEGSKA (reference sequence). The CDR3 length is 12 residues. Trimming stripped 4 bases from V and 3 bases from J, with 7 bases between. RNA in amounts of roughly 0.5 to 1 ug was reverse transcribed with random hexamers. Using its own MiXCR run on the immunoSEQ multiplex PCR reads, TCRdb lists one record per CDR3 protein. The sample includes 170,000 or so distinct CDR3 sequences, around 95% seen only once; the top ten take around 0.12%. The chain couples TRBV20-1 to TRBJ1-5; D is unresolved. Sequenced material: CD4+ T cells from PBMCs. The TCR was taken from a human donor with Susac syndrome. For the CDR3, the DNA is TGCAGTGCTAAAGGACTCAATCAGCCCCAGCATTTT. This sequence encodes CSAKGLNQPQHF.